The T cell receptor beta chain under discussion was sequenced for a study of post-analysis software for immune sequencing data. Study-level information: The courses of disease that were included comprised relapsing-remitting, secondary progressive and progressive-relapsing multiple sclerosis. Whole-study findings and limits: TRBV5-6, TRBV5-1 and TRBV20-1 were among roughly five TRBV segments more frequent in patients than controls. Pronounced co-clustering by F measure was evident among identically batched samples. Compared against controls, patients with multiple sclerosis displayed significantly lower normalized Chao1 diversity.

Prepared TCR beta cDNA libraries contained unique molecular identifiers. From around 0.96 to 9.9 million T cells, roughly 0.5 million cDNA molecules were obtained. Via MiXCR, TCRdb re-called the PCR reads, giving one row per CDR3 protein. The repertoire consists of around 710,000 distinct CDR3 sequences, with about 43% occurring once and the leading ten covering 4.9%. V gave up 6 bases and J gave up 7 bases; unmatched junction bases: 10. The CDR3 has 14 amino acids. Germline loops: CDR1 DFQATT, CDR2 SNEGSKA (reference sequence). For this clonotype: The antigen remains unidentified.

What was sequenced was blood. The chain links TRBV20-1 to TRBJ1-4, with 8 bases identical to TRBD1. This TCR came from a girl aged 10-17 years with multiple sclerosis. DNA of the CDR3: TGCAGTGCAACACGGACAGGGAGTAGTGAAAAACTGTTTTTT. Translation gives CSATRTGSSEKLFF.